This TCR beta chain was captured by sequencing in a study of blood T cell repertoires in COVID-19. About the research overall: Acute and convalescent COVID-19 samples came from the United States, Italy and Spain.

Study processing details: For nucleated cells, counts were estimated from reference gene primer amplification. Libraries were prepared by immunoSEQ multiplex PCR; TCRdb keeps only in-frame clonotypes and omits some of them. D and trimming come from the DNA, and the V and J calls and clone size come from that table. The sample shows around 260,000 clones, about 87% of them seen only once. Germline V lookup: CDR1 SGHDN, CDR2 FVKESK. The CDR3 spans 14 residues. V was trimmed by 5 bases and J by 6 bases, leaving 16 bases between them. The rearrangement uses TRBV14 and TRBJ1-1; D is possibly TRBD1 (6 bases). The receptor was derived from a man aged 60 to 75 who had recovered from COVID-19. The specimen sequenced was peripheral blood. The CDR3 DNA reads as TGTGCCAGCAGCAAAGGGTCGGGGGGCGCTGAAGCTTTCTTT. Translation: CASSKGSGGAEAFF.